Listed below are T cell receptor beta chains from one sample, sequenced in a study of control samples from healthy donors and cancer patients. The repertoire was sequenced with immunoSEQ multiplex PCR; TCRdb's copy has only in-frame clones and lacks some. The sample lists roughly 79,000 clones; roughly 80% were seen once. The sample taken for sequencing was blood. The receptors come from a man between 50 and 59 years old in good health. Each CDR3 is given with its conserved first and last residue. The D gene is left open where the match is weak. Clone size is not always given. Where it is, it says once, few, many or a class for expanded clones.

CDR3 DNA: TGTGCCCAAGGACATCCGCGGGAGCTTGGGAGGCGGAGCACAGATACGCAGTATTTT
CDR3 protein: CAQGHPRELGRRSTDTQYF
D gene: TRBD2
clone size: -
V gene: TRBV30
J gene: TRBJ2-3

CDR3 DNA: TGTGCCAGTAGTATCTTCGGACAGGGTTCTGGAAACACCATATATTTT
CDR3 protein: CASSIFGQGSGNTIYF
D gene: TRBD1
clone size: -
V gene: TRBV19
J gene: TRBJ1-3

CDR3 DNA: TGTGCCAGCAGCGAAGGGCGGGCAAGCGGCTACACCTTC
CDR3 protein: CASSEGRASGYTF
D gene: -
clone size: -
V gene: TRBV3-1/TRBV3-2
J gene: TRBJ1-2

CDR3 DNA: TGTGCCAGCAGCGTAGAAAGCCAAACAGATACGCAGTATTTT
CDR3 protein: CASSVESQTDTQYF
D gene: -
clone size: -
V gene: TRBV9
J gene: TRBJ2-3

CDR3 DNA: TGTGCCAGCAGCGAGAGTAGTAGACAGGAGAACACCGGGGAGCTGTTTTTT
CDR3 protein: CASSESSRQENTGELFF
D gene: -
clone size: -
V gene: TRBV9
J gene: TRBJ2-2

CDR3 DNA: TGTGCCAGCAGCCAAGAGGCTGGGGGGAGGGGCGGCGGGGAGCTGTTTTTT
CDR3 protein: CASSQEAGGRGGGELFF
D gene: TRBD2
clone size: -
V gene: TRBV3-1/TRBV3-2
J gene: TRBJ2-2

CDR3 DNA: TGTGCCAGCAGCCTCACCTCAGTTTACACTGAAGCTTTCTTT
CDR3 protein: CASSLTSVYTEAFF
D gene: -
clone size: -
V gene: TRBV28
J gene: TRBJ1-1

CDR3 DNA: TGTGCCAGTATTCAGGCAGATACGCAGTATTTT
CDR3 protein: CASIQADTQYF
D gene: -
clone size: -
V gene: TRBV19
J gene: TRBJ2-3

CDR3 DNA: TGTGCCAGCAGCACCAGGAGGGGCAATCAGCCCCAGCATTTT
CDR3 protein: CASSTRRGNQPQHF
D gene: -
clone size: -
V gene: TRBV21-1
J gene: TRBJ1-5

CDR3 DNA: TGCGCCAGCAGCCAAGATTTTCGAGGGCCTTCTTTCGGGGGTGAGCAGTTCTTC
CDR3 protein: CASSQDFRGPSFGGEQFF
D gene: -
clone size: -
V gene: TRBV4-3
J gene: TRBJ2-1

CDR3 DNA: TGTGCCAGCAGTTACGAGGGGAACACTGAAGCTTTCTTT
CDR3 protein: CASSYEGNTEAFF
D gene: -
clone size: -
V gene: TRBV6-5
J gene: TRBJ1-1

CDR3 DNA: TGTGCCAGCAGCAAAGTTAAGGACAGGGCGAAACGCAATCAAGAGACCCAGTACTTC
CDR3 protein: CASSKVKDRAKRNQETQYF
D gene: -
clone size: once
V gene: TRBV21-1
J gene: TRBJ2-5

CDR3 DNA: TGTGCCAGTAGTTTTCGAGACCCGAACACTGAAGCTTTCTTT
CDR3 protein: CASSFRDPNTEAFF
D gene: -
clone size: -
V gene: TRBV19
J gene: TRBJ1-1

CDR3 DNA: TGCGCCAGCAGCCAAGAGGTAGCGGGGGGAGGGACCCAGTACTTC
CDR3 protein: CASSQEVAGGGTQYF
D gene: TRBD2
clone size: -
V gene: TRBV4-3
J gene: TRBJ2-5

CDR3 DNA: TGTGCCAGCAGCCCTAGCGGGGGAGGGCCTATCACCGGGGAGCTGTTTTTT
CDR3 protein: CASSPSGGGPITGELFF
D gene: TRBD2
clone size: -
V gene: TRBV4-2
J gene: TRBJ2-2

CDR3 DNA: TGTGCCAGTAGTATAGGTTCGGGAGATACGCAGTATTTT
CDR3 protein: CASSIGSGDTQYF
D gene: -
clone size: -
V gene: TRBV19
J gene: TRBJ2-3

CDR3 DNA: TGTGCCAGCAGTTTAACGGGGGACAGGGGGACAGATACGCAGTATTTT
CDR3 protein: CASSLTGDRGTDTQYF
D gene: TRBD1
clone size: -
V gene: TRBV27
J gene: TRBJ2-3

CDR3 DNA: TGTGCCAGCAGCCCCCGACAGGGAGGGCTTAATGGCTACACCTTC
CDR3 protein: CASSPRQGGLNGYTF
D gene: TRBD1
clone size: -
V gene: TRBV7-6
J gene: TRBJ1-2

CDR3 DNA: TGTGCCACCAGTGACAAAGCGGGGCCTCACCATGAGCAGTTCTTC
CDR3 protein: CATSDKAGPHHEQFF
D gene: TRBD2
clone size: -
V gene: TRBV24-1
J gene: TRBJ2-1

CDR3 DNA: TGTGCCAGCAGTTCGGACCTGTTCGGGGGGAATCGGTCACCCCTCCACTTT
CDR3 protein: CASSSDLFGGNRSPLHF
D gene: -
clone size: -
V gene: TRBV6-2/TRBV6-3
J gene: TRBJ1-6

CDR3 DNA: TGTGCCAGCAGCCTCCGGGACAGGGGTTATGGCTACACCTTC
CDR3 protein: CASSLRDRGYGYTF
D gene: TRBD1
clone size: -
V gene: TRBV3-1/TRBV3-2
J gene: TRBJ1-2

CDR3 DNA: TGTGCCAGCAGCCAAGTACAAGGTCCCACAGATACGCAGTATTTT
CDR3 protein: CASSQVQGPTDTQYF
D gene: -
clone size: once
V gene: TRBV3-1/TRBV3-2
J gene: TRBJ2-3

CDR3 DNA: TGTGCCAGCAGTTTGGCAGGGTGGACAGATACGCAGTATTTT
CDR3 protein: CASSLAGWTDTQYF
D gene: -
clone size: few
V gene: TRBV27
J gene: TRBJ2-3

CDR3 DNA: TGTGCCAGCAGCCAAGCCCCCGGGAGGGCTTCACCCCTCCACTTT
CDR3 protein: CASSQAPGRASPLHF
D gene: -
clone size: once
V gene: TRBV3-1/TRBV3-2
J gene: TRBJ1-6

CDR3 DNA: TGTGCCAGCAGCTTAAGGGCAAGCTACGAGCAGTACTTC
CDR3 protein: CASSLRASYEQYF
D gene: -
clone size: few
V gene: TRBV7-9
J gene: TRBJ2-7

CDR3 DNA: TGTGCCAGCAGCCAAGGGGGACAGGGGGTTCGGTATGGCTACACCTTC
CDR3 protein: CASSQGGQGVRYGYTF
D gene: TRBD1
clone size: -
V gene: TRBV14
J gene: TRBJ1-2

CDR3 DNA: TGTGCCTGGAGTGATCGTCTAGGGGAGACCCAGTACTTC
CDR3 protein: CAWSDRLGETQYF
D gene: -
clone size: -
V gene: TRBV30
J gene: TRBJ2-5

CDR3 DNA: TGTGCCAGTAGTCTTGTGGGACAGGACTATGGCTACACCTTC
CDR3 protein: CASSLVGQDYGYTF
D gene: TRBD1
clone size: -
V gene: TRBV19
J gene: TRBJ1-2

CDR3 DNA: TGTGCCAGCAGCGTAGCGGCTGGCCGAGAGACCCAGTACTTC
CDR3 protein: CASSVAAGRETQYF
D gene: -
clone size: -
V gene: TRBV9
J gene: TRBJ2-5

CDR3 DNA: TGCAGCGTTAATAATCGCAATGAGCAGTTCTTC
CDR3 protein: CSVNNRNEQFF
D gene: -
clone size: -
V gene: TRBV29-1
J gene: TRBJ2-1

CDR3 DNA: TGTGCCAGCTCACCACAGGTTGCAGAGACCCAGTACTTC
CDR3 protein: CASSPQVAETQYF
D gene: -
clone size: few
V gene: TRBV18
J gene: TRBJ2-5

CDR3 DNA: TGTGCCAGTACTCAACGTGGGAGAGCTCAGGGGCCCCAGCATTTT
CDR3 protein: CASTQRGRAQGPQHF
D gene: -
clone size: few
V gene: TRBV19
J gene: TRBJ1-5

CDR3 DNA: TGTGCTAGTGGTTTGGTAGTTATACACATGAACACTGAAGCTTTCTTT
CDR3 protein: CASGLVVIHMNTEAFF
D gene: -
clone size: -
V gene: TRBV12-5
J gene: TRBJ1-1

CDR3 DNA: TGTGCCAGCAGTATATCCGGGACTCCCACCGGGGAGCTGTTTTTT
CDR3 protein: CASSISGTPTGELFF
D gene: -
clone size: -
V gene: TRBV7-9
J gene: TRBJ2-2

CDR3 DNA: TGTGCCAGCAGCCGAGGGAGCTCTTACAATGAGCAGTTCTTC
CDR3 protein: CASSRGSSYNEQFF
D gene: -
clone size: -
V gene: TRBV9
J gene: TRBJ2-1

CDR3 DNA: TGCGCCAGCAGCAGAGGACTAGCGTCCCAAGAGACCCAGTACTTC
CDR3 protein: CASSRGLASQETQYF
D gene: TRBD2
clone size: -
V gene: TRBV5-1
J gene: TRBJ2-5

CDR3 DNA: TGCGCCAGCAGCTTCCGGGACAGAAGCACAGATACGCAGTATTTT
CDR3 protein: CASSFRDRSTDTQYF
D gene: TRBD1
clone size: -
V gene: TRBV5-1
J gene: TRBJ2-3

CDR3 DNA: TGTGCCAGCAGCCAACTCGGGACTAGCGGGACCACCTACAATGAGCAGTTCTTC
CDR3 protein: CASSQLGTSGTTYNEQFF
D gene: TRBD2
clone size: -
V gene: TRBV4-2
J gene: TRBJ2-1

CDR3 DNA: TGTGCCAGCAGTTACACTAGCGGTAGCACAGATACGCAGTATTTT
CDR3 protein: CASSYTSGSTDTQYF
D gene: TRBD2
clone size: -
V gene: TRBV6-5
J gene: TRBJ2-3

CDR3 DNA: TGTGCCAGCAGTGAAGTAGGGGGAGTGGCCTACGAGCAGTACTTC
CDR3 protein: CASSEVGGVAYEQYF
D gene: -
clone size: -
V gene: TRBV6-1
J gene: TRBJ2-7

CDR3 DNA: TGTGCCAGCAGCGGGACCAGGAACACCGGGGAGCTGTTTTTT
CDR3 protein: CASSGTRNTGELFF
D gene: -
clone size: few
V gene: TRBV6-5
J gene: TRBJ2-2

CDR3 DNA: TGTGCCACCAGCAGAGATCGTAGTAGCACAGATACGCAGTATTTT
CDR3 protein: CATSRDRSSTDTQYF
D gene: -
clone size: once
V gene: TRBV15
J gene: TRBJ2-3

CDR3 DNA: TGTGCCAGCAGTGTGACGAGACAGGACACTGAAGCTTTCTTT
CDR3 protein: CASSVTRQDTEAFF
D gene: -
clone size: -
V gene: TRBV25-1
J gene: TRBJ1-1

CDR3 DNA: TGCGCCAGCAGCCCCCTAGCGGGAGGGCAAGAGACCCAGTACTTC
CDR3 protein: CASSPLAGGQETQYF
D gene: TRBD2
clone size: -
V gene: TRBV4-1
J gene: TRBJ2-5

CDR3 DNA: TGTGCCAGTAGCGGGACTCCCAATCAGCCCCAGCATTTT
CDR3 protein: CASSGTPNQPQHF
D gene: -
clone size: -
V gene: TRBV7-9
J gene: TRBJ1-5

CDR3 DNA: TGTGCCAGCAGTGGCTCCGGGACAACGTCAGAAACAGATACGCAGTATTTT
CDR3 protein: CASSGSGTTSETDTQYF
D gene: -
clone size: -
V gene: TRBV28
J gene: TRBJ2-3

CDR3 DNA: TGTGCCAGCAGCCGCGGACTAGCGGGACGACAAGAGACCCAGTACTTC
CDR3 protein: CASSRGLAGRQETQYF
D gene: TRBD2
clone size: -
V gene: TRBV3-1/TRBV3-2
J gene: TRBJ2-5

CDR3 DNA: TGTGCCAGCAGTTATTACGCGGCGAACACCGGGGAGCTGTTTTTT
CDR3 protein: CASSYYAANTGELFF
D gene: -
clone size: -
V gene: TRBV6-6
J gene: TRBJ2-2

CDR3 DNA: TGTGCCAGCAGCGGAACAGGGGGGAGCACAGATACGCAGTATTTT
CDR3 protein: CASSGTGGSTDTQYF
D gene: TRBD1
clone size: -
V gene: TRBV5-8
J gene: TRBJ2-3

CDR3 DNA: TGTGCCAGCAGTTCCCCGGAAGGGGGAGGTCAGCCCCAGCATTTT
CDR3 protein: CASSSPEGGGQPQHF
D gene: -
clone size: -
V gene: TRBV28
J gene: TRBJ1-5

CDR3 DNA: TGTGCCAGCAGCTTATGGTCGGGAGGGCGAGAGACCCAGTACTTC
CDR3 protein: CASSLWSGGRETQYF
D gene: TRBD2
clone size: -
V gene: TRBV7-9
J gene: TRBJ2-5

CDR3 DNA: TGTGCCAGCAGCTTGGTTCGGATCACTGAAGCTTTCTTT
CDR3 protein: CASSLVRITEAFF
D gene: -
clone size: -
V gene: TRBV5-8
J gene: TRBJ1-1

CDR3 DNA: TGTGCCAGCAGCTTAGAGAGCTACGAGCAGTACTTC
CDR3 protein: CASSLESYEQYF
D gene: -
clone size: few
V gene: TRBV11-2
J gene: TRBJ2-7

CDR3 DNA: TGTGCCAGCAGCGGGGACAGAACGAACACTGAAGCTTTCTTT
CDR3 protein: CASSGDRTNTEAFF
D gene: TRBD1
clone size: -
V gene: TRBV5-4
J gene: TRBJ1-1

CDR3 DNA: TGCAGCGTTGAAGATGGGACCGGCCTCATTTCAGATACGCAGTATTTT
CDR3 protein: CSVEDGTGLISDTQYF
D gene: -
clone size: -
V gene: TRBV29-1
J gene: TRBJ2-3